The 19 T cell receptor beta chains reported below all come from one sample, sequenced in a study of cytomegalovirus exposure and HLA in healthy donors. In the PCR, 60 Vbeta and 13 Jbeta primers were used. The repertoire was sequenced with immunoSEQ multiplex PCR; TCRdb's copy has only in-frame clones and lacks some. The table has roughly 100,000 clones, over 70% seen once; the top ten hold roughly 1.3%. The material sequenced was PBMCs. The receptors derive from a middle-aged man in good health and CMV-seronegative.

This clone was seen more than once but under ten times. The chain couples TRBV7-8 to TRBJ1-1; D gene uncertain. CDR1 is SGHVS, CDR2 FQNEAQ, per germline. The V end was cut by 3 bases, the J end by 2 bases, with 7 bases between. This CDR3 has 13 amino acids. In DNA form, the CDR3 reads TGTGCCAGCAGCTTTACTCGAAACACTGAAGCTTTCTTT. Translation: CASSFTRNTEAFF.

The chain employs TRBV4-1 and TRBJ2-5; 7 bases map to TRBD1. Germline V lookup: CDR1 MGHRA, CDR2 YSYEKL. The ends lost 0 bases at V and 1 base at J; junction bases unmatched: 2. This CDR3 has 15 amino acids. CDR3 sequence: CASSQEDRVQETQYF. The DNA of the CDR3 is TGCGCCAGCAGCCAAGAAGACAGGGTCCAAGAGACCCAGTACTTC.

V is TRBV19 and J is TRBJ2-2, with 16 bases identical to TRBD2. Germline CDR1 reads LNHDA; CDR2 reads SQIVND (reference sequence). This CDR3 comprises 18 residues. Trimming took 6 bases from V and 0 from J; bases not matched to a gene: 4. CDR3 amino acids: CASRPGTSGRANTGELFF. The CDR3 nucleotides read TGTGCCAGTAGGCCTGGGACTAGCGGGAGGGCGAACACCGGGGAGCTGTTTTTT.

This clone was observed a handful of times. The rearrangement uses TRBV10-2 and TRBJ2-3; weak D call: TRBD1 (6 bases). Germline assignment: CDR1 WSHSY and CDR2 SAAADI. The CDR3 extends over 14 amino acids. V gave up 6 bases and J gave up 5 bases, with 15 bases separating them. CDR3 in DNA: TGCGCCAGCAGCCTACAGGGTCGGATAGATACGCAGTATTTT. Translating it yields CASSLQGRIDTQYF.

CDR3 protein: CASSSRPEGEQYF. In DNA form, the CDR3 reads TGTGCCAGCAGCTCCAGACCGGAGGGCGAGCAGTACTTC. V and J are TRBV7-6 and TRBJ2-7; TRBD2 is a possible D gene (6 bases). From germline, CDR1 is SGHVS and CDR2 FNYEAQ. Deletions cut 4 bases from V and 6 bases from J, with 13 bases between. This CDR3 comprises 13 residues.

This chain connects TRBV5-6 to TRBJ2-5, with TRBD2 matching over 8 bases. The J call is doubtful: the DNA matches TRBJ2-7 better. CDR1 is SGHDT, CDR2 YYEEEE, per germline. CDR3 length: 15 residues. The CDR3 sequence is CASTHSGTRAREQYF. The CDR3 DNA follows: TGTGCCAGCACCCACTCCGGGACTAGGGCCCGCGAGCAGTACTTC.

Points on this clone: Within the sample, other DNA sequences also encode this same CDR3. The CDR3 coding sequence is TGTGCCAGCAGTTTATTAGGGGGAGGGTACGAGCAGTACTTC. Translation gives CASSLLGGGYEQYF. The chain has TRBV27 and TRBJ2-7; maybe TRBD2 (7 bases). With 1 base removed from V and 4 bases from J, the gap between germline ends came to 11 bases. CDR3 length equals 14 residues. Per the germline V gene, CDR1 is MNHEY and CDR2 is SMNVEV (reference sequence).

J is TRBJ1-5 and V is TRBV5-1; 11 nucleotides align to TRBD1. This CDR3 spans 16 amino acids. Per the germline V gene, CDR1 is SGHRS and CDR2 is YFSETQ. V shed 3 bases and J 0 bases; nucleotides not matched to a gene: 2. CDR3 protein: CASSSGTGGSNQPQHF. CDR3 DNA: TGCGCCAGCAGCTCCGGGACAGGGGGTAGCAATCAGCCCCAGCATTTT.

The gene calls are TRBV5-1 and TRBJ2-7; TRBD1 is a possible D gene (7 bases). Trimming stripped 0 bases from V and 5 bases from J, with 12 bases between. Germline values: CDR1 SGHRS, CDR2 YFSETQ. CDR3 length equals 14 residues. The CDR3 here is CASSLVAGGNEQYF. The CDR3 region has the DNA TGCGCCAGCAGCTTGGTAGCAGGGGGGAACGAGCAGTACTTC.

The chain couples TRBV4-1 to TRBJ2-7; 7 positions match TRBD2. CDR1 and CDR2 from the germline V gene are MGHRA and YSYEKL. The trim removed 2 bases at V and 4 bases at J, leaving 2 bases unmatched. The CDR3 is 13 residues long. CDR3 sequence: CASSQTSAYEQYF. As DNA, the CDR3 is TGCGCCAGCAGCCAAACTAGCGCGTACGAGCAGTACTTC.

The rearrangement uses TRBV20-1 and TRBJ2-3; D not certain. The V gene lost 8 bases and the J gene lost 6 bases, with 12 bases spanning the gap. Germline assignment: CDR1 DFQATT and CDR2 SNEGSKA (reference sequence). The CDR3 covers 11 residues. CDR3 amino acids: CSLPPRDTQYF. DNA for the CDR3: TGCAGTCTCCCCCCCCGGGATACGCAGTATTTT.

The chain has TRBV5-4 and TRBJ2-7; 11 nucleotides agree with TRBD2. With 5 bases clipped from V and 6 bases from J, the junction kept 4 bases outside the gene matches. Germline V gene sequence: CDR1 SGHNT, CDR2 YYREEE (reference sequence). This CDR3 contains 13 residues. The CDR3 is CASRPGTSGEQYF. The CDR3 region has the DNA TGTGCCAGCAGGCCCGGGACTAGCGGCGAGCAGTACTTC.

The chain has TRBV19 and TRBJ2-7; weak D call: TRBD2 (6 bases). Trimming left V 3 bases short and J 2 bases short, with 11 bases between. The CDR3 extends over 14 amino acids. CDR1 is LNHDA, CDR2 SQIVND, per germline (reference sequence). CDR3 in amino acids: CASSMGTGAYEQYF. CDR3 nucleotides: TGTGCCAGTAGTATGGGGACTGGAGCCTACGAGCAGTACTTC. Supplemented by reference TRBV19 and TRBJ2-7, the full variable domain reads DGGITQSPKYLFRKEGQNVTLSCEQNLNHDAMYWYRQDPGQGLRLIYYSQIVNDFQKGDIAEGYSVSREKKESFPLTVTSAQKNPTAFYLCASSMGTGAYEQYFGPGTRLTVT.

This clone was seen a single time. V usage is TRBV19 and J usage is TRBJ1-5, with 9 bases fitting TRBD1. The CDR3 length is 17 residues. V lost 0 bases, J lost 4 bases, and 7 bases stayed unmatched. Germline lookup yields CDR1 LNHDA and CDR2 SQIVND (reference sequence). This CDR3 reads CASSIDWTGATNQPQHF. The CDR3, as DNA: TGTGCCAGTAGTATAGATTGGACAGGGGCGACTAATCAGCCCCAGCATTTT. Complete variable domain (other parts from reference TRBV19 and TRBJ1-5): DGGITQSPKYLFRKEGQNVTLSCEQNLNHDAMYWYRQDPGQGLRLIYYSQIVNDFQKGDIAEGYSVSREKKESFPLTVTSAQKNPTAFYLCASSIDWTGATNQPQHFGDGTRLSIL.

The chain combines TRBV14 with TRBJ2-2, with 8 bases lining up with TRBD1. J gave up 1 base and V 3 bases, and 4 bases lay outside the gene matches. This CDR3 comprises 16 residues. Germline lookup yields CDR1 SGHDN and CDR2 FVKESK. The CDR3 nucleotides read TGTGCCAGCAGCCACTGGACAGGGATGAACACCGGGGAGCTGTTTTTT. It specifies CASSHWTGMNTGELFF.

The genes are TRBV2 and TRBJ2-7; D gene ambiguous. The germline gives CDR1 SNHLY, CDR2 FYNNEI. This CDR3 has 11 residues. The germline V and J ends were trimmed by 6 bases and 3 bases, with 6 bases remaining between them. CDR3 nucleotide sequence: TGTGCCAGCAGGGGCTACTACGAGCAGTACTTC. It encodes CASRGYYEQYF.

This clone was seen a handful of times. CDR3 sequence (DNA): TGTGCCAGCAGAACTCATGCAACTAATGAAAAACTGTTTTTT. Translated, it gives CASRTHATNEKLFF. The chain carries TRBV6-5 and TRBJ1-4; D remains ambiguous. The CDR3 is 14 amino acids. Trimming removed 6 bases from V and 0 bases from J, with 8 bases in between. Germline V gene data show CDR1 as MNHEY and CDR2 as SVGAGI.

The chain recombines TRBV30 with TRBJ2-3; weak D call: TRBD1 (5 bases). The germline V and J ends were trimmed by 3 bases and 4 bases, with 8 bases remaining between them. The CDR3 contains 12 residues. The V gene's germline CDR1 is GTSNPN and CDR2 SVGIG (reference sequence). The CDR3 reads CAWSRRADTQYF. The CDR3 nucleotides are TGTGCCTGGAGCCGCAGGGCAGATACGCAGTATTTT.

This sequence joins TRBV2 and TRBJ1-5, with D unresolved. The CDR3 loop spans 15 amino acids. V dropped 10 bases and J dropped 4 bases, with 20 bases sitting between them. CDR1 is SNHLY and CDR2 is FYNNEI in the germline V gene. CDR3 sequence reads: CATNQVSRVNQPQHF. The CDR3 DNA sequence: TGTGCCACCAACCAGGTCTCTCGTGTTAATCAGCCCCAGCATTTT.